These 22 T cell receptor beta chains came from one sample sequenced in a study of CD8 T cell repertoires and HIV-1 epitope variants. Sequenced by immunoSEQ multiplex PCR; TCRdb stores in-frame clones only, minus some. Seen here are over 90,000 clones, 70% to 75% observed once, and the top ten hold roughly 25%. The sequencing sample was made of uncultured baseline CD8+ T cells from peripheral blood mononuclear cells (PBMCs). The receptors were sampled from a male donor with HIV.

This clone was counted between two and nine times. The rearrangement joins TRBV7-9 to TRBJ1-6; D call uncertain. The germline V and J ends were trimmed by 3 bases and 5 bases, with 2 bases remaining between them. Germline V CDR1 and CDR2: SEHNR, FQNEAQ (reference sequence). There are 12 residues in the CDR3. CDR3: CASSLDNSPLHF. In DNA form, the CDR3 reads TGTGCCAGCAGCTTGGATAATTCACCCCTCCACTTT.

This chain joins TRBV5-4 and TRBJ2-3; a possible D gene is TRBD2 (5 bases). V was trimmed by 5 bases and J by 0 bases, leaving 16 bases between them. Germline assignment: CDR1 SGHNT and CDR2 YYREEE (reference sequence). This CDR3 is built from 16 residues. The CDR3 region has the DNA TGTGCCAGCAGGGAGGTCGGGCGACTCAGCACAGATACGCAGTATTTT. Protein product: CASREVGRLSTDTQYF.

The V call is TRBV5-6, the J call TRBJ2-6, with TRBD1 identical over 8 bases. This CDR3 has 16 amino acids. The V gene's germline CDR1 is SGHDT and CDR2 YYEEEE. Trimming at V came to 4 bases and at J to 0 bases, leaving 3 bases not matched to a gene. CDR3 nucleotides: TGTGCCAGCAGCCGGACAGGGAGCTCTGGGGCCAACGTCCTGACTTTC. It yields the protein CASSRTGSSGANVLTF. Complete variable domain (other parts from reference TRBV5-6 and TRBJ2-6): DAGVTQSPTHLIKTRGQQVTLRCSPKSGHDTVSWYQQALGQGPQFIFQYYEEEERQRGNFPDRFSGHQFPNYSSELNVNALLLGDSALYLCASSRTGSSGANVLTFGAGSRLTVL.

The V gene is TRBV28, the J gene TRBJ2-7; D may be TRBD2 (7 bases). This CDR3 is 15 amino acids long. V was cut by 7 bases and J by 2 bases, with 18 bases left in between. The germline CDR1 and CDR2 sequences are MDHEN and SYDVKM. The CDR3: CASTNGGAGAYEQYF. The CDR3 nucleotides read TGTGCCAGCACCAACGGGGGCGCGGGAGCCTACGAGCAGTACTTC.

This clone was detected only a few times. The chain joins TRBV15 to TRBJ2-7, with 7 positions matching TRBD2. Per germline, CDR1 LNHNV and CDR2 YYDKDF (reference sequence). The CDR3 has 14 amino acids. The V segment lost 0 bases and the J segment 7 bases; nucleotides outside the gene matches: 6. The DNA of the CDR3 is TGTGCCACCAGCAGAGATGGGGGGGTAGCGGAGCAGTACTTC. Its protein is CATSRDGGVAEQYF.

The rearrangement links TRBV6-5 to TRBJ1-6; no firm D call. The V and J ends lost 2 bases and 15 bases respectively, with 17 bases between them. The CDR3 consists of 14 residues. Per the germline V gene, CDR1 is MNHEY and CDR2 is SVGAGI. CDR3 bases: TGTGCCAGCAGTTACCTTGATGAAGTCTGCCTCCTCCACTTT. This codes for CASSYLDEVCLLHF.

The rearrangement links TRBV27 to TRBJ2-6; 8 nucleotides align to TRBD1. V trimming: 5 bases; J trimming: 2 bases; junction bases outside the gene matches: 5. CDR1 MNHEY and CDR2 SMNVEV come from the germline V gene (reference sequence). This CDR3 region has 16 residues. The chain's CDR3 is CASSRQDRAGANVLTF. CDR3 sequence (DNA): TGTGCCAGCAGTCGACAGGACAGGGCTGGGGCCAACGTCCTGACTTTC.

The chain is built from TRBV9 and TRBJ2-3; 8 nucleotides align to TRBD2. The CDR3 is 15 residues long. Trimming took 6 bases from V and 2 from J; bases not matched to a gene: 8. Germline values: CDR1 SGDLS, CDR2 YYNGEE. The CDR3 sequence: CASTETSADTDTQYF. CDR3 bases: TGTGCCAGCACCGAGACTAGCGCTGACACAGATACGCAGTATTTT.

The CDR3 DNA sequence: TGTGCCAGCAGGCTGGACAGCTCCTACGAGCAGTACTTC. Residues: CASRLDSSYEQYF. The chain is built from TRBV11-2 and TRBJ2-7; a weak D match, TRBD1 (6 bases). This CDR3 is built from 13 residues. Trimming left V 6 bases short and J 0 bases short, with 9 bases between. Germline V gene sequence: CDR1 SGHAT, CDR2 FQNNGV.

The J gene is TRBJ2-5, the V gene TRBV6-6; TRBD2 might be the D (5 bases). CDR1 is MNHNY, CDR2 SVGAGI, per germline (reference sequence). This CDR3 is built from 16 residues. V lost 0 bases, J lost 4 bases, and 15 bases lay in between. The CDR3 here is CASSYSNPGDRETQYF. In DNA, the CDR3 is TGTGCCAGCAGTTACTCGAACCCCGGGGATAGAGAGACCCAGTACTTC.

This chain connects TRBV5-4 to TRBJ2-7; TRBD2 aligns across 10 bases. The CDR3 sequence is 15 residues long. The V gene's germline CDR1 is SGHNT and CDR2 YYREEE (reference sequence). The trim removed 4 bases at V and 5 bases at J, leaving 9 bases unmatched. The CDR3 region has the DNA TGTGCCAGCAGCCCCCGGGTAGCGGGGGGCGACGAGCAGTACTTC. This gives the protein CASSPRVAGGDEQYF.

The J gene is TRBJ1-3, the V gene TRBV5-4; D possibly corresponds to TRBD1 (6 bases). Trimming took 4 bases from V and 0 from J, leaving 11 bases between them. The CDR3 consists of 15 residues. Germline values: CDR1 SGHNT, CDR2 YYREEE (reference sequence). The CDR3, as DNA: TGTGCCAGCAGCCCCGGACAGATCTCTGGAAACACCATATATTTT. This gives the protein CASSPGQISGNTIYF.

This chain joins TRBV28 and TRBJ1-2; no reliable D call. The germline V gene encodes CDR1 MDHEN and CDR2 SYDVKM. The CDR3 covers 14 residues. V lost 5 bases and J lost 4, with 14 bases in between. CDR3 loop: CASSLGPGIYGYTF. For the CDR3, the DNA is TGTGCCAGCAGTCTTGGACCTGGGATCTATGGCTACACCTTC.

The chain joins TRBV7-9 to TRBJ2-5; perhaps TRBD2 as D (5 bases). V was clipped by 1 base and J by 3 bases, with 15 bases between them. This CDR3 spans 16 amino acids. From germline, CDR1 is SEHNR and CDR2 FQNEAQ (reference sequence). This chain's CDR3 is CASSLDFLSSKETQYF. The CDR3 DNA is TGTGCCAGCAGCTTAGATTTTTTGTCTAGCAAAGAGACCCAGTACTTC.

The rearrangement uses TRBV9 and TRBJ2-3; 13 bases are a match to TRBD2. Germline CDR1 SGDLS, CDR2 YYNGEE. CDR3 length equals 15 residues. The V and J ends lost 0 bases and 7 bases, in that order; junction bases with no gene match: 2. CDR3 sequence reads: CASSVEGLAGYTQYF. The CDR3 coding sequence is TGTGCCAGCAGCGTAGAGGGACTAGCGGGGTATACGCAGTATTTT.

The chain recombines TRBV29-1 with TRBJ2-5; TRBD1 matches 8 bases. J gave up 5 bases and V 7 bases, and 6 bases lay outside the gene matches. CDR3 length: 12 amino acids. CDR1 and CDR2 from the germline V gene are SQVTM and ANQGSEA. The CDR3 loop is CSAGQGLETQYF. Written as DNA, the CDR3 is TGCAGCGCCGGACAGGGTTTGGAGACCCAGTACTTC.

This sequence joins TRBV9 and TRBJ2-5; a possible D gene is TRBD1 (8 bases). Germline V gene sequence: CDR1 SGDLS, CDR2 YYNGEE. The CDR3 is made up of 15 amino acids. V was pared by 0 bases and J by 5 bases, with 14 bases between. The CDR3 region has the DNA TGTGCCAGCAGCGTAGGCGGACAGGGAGGGGAGACCCAGTACTTC. Translating it yields CASSVGGQGGETQYF.

This chain links TRBV28 with TRBJ2-1; 13 nucleotides align to TRBD2. There are 13 residues in the CDR3. CDR1 and CDR2 (germline): MDHEN, SYDVKM. V trimming: 9 bases; J trimming: 6 bases; junction bases outside the gene matches: 2. CDR3 loop: CARGTSGANEQFF. CDR3 coding DNA: TGTGCCAGGGGGACTAGCGGGGCCAATGAGCAGTTCTTC.

This clone turned up a few times. The chain recombines TRBV29-1 with TRBJ2-1; 7 bases line up with TRBD2. The germline CDR1 and CDR2 sequences are SQVTM and ANQGSEA. There are 13 residues in the CDR3. The J segment lost 7 bases and the V segment lost 3 bases, leaving 6 bases of the junction unmatched. The CDR3: CSVESVGGNEQFF. CDR3 nucleotides: TGCAGCGTTGAGAGTGTCGGGGGGAATGAGCAGTTCTTC.

V gene TRBV28 combines with J gene TRBJ2-7; the D gene is possibly TRBD1 (5 bases). This CDR3 comprises 15 residues. CDR1 is MDHEN, CDR2 SYDVKM, per germline. V was clipped by 7 bases and J by 2 bases, with 18 bases between them. This CDR3 reads CASTHRSRVAYEQYF. CDR3 nucleotide sequence: TGTGCCAGCACCCATAGGTCCAGGGTAGCCTACGAGCAGTACTTC.

V usage is TRBV28 and J usage is TRBJ1-5, with D possibly TRBD1 on 6 matching bases. The CDR3 is 16 residues long. Germline V lookup: CDR1 MDHEN, CDR2 SYDVKM. Trimming took off 6 bases at V and 1 base at J, with 16 bases between the two ends. The CDR3 loop is CASRYYSQGSNQPQHF. CDR3 bases: TGTGCCAGCAGGTACTACTCACAGGGAAGCAATCAGCCCCAGCATTTT.

The V and J genes are TRBV9 and TRBJ2-3; 10 bases are shared with TRBD2. V lost 3 bases and J lost 6; bases outside the gene matches: 10. CDR1 is SGDLS and CDR2 is YYNGEE in the germline V gene. The CDR3 has 16 amino acids. The CDR3 sequence is CASSARLTSGADTQYF. The CDR3 bases are TGTGCCAGCAGCGCTCGCCTCACTAGCGGGGCGGATACGCAGTATTTT. Together with reference TRBV9 and TRBJ2-3, the CDR3 gives the full variable domain: DSGVTQTPKHLITATGQRVTLRCSPRSGDLSVYWYQQSLDQGLQFLIQYYNGEERAKGNILERFSAQQFPDLHSELNLSSLELGDSALYFCASSARLTSGADTQYFGPGTRLTVL.